The present entry profiles one T cell receptor beta chain with its context. The CDR3 is 14 amino acids. Trimming removed 3 bases from V and 2 bases from J, with 9 bases in between. Germline-derived CDR1 and CDR2 are KGHSH and LQKENI. TCRdb keeps only in-frame clones here, not all; method: immunoSEQ multiplex PCR. The table includes around 100,000 clones, approximately 90% detected once. The data originate from a study of blood T cell repertoires in COVID-19. Across the whole study: T cells, B-cell-depleted T cells, or PBMCs supplied cDNA or gDNA.

Material: peripheral blood. The TCR originated in a woman older than 75 with acute or convalescent COVID-19. This sequence joins TRBV18 and TRBJ2-3, with no clear D. CDR3 sequence (DNA): TGTGCCAGCTCACCGGTTAAGCTCACAGATACGCAGTATTTT. This codes for CASSPVKLTDTQYF.